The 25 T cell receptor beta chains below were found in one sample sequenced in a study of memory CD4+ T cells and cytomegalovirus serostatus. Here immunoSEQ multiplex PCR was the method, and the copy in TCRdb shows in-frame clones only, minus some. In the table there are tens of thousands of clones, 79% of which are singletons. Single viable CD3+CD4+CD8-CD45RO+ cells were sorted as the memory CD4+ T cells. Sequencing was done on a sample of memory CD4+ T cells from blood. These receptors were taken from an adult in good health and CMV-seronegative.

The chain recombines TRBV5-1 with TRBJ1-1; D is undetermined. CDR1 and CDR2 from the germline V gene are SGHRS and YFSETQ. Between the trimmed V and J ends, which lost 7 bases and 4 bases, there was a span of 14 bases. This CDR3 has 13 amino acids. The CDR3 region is CASRQFGVTEAFF. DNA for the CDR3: TGCGCCAGCCGGCAATTTGGTGTCACTGAAGCTTTCTTT.

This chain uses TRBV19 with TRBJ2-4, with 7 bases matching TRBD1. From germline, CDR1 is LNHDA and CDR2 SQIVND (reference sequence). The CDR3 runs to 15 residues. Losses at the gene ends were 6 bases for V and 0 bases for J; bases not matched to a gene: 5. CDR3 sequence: CASSRDRLAKNIQYF. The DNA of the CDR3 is TGTGCCAGTAGCCGGGACAGACTAGCCAAAAACATTCAGTACTTC.

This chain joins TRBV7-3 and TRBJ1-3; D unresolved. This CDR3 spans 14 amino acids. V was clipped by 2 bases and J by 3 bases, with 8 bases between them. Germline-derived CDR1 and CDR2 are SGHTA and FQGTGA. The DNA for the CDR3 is TGTGCCAGCAGCTTAGTAGAGATTGGAAACACCATATATTTT. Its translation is CASSLVEIGNTIYF.

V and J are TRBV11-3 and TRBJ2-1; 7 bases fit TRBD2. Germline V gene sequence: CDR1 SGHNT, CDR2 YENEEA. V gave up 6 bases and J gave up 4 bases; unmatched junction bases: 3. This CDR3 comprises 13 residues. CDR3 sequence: CASSLAAYNEQFF. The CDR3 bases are TGTGCCAGCAGTCTAGCGGCGTACAATGAGCAGTTCTTC.

The CDR3 DNA sequence: TGCGCCAGCAGTCAGGGCCAGGGGCTTAGCACAGATACGCAGTATTTT. This sequence encodes CASSQGQGLSTDTQYF. The V and J genes are TRBV5-1 and TRBJ2-3, with D maybe TRBD1 (6 bases). Germline V lookup: CDR1 SGHRS, CDR2 YFSETQ. This CDR3 spans 16 amino acids. V was shortened by 5 bases and J by 0 bases, with 16 bases between the two germline ends.

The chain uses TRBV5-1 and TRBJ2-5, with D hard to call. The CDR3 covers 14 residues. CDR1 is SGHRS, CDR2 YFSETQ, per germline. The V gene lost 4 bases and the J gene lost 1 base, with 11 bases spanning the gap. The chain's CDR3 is CASSKDVIQETQYF. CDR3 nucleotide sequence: TGCGCCAGCAGCAAGGACGTAATCCAAGAGACCCAGTACTTC.

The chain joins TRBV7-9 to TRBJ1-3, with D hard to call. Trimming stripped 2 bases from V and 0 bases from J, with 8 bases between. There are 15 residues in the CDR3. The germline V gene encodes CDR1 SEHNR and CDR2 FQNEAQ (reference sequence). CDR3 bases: TGTGCCAGCAGCTTACGGGAGTTCTCTGGAAACACCATATATTTT. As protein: CASSLREFSGNTIYF.

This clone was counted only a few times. The CDR3: CASSQRGFYYNEQFF. CDR3 nucleotide sequence: TGTGCCAGCAGCCAGAGGGGTTTTTACTACAATGAGCAGTTCTTC. This rearrangement joins TRBV14 to TRBJ2-1, with D possibly called TRBD1 or TRBD2 (5 bases each). This CDR3 spans 15 amino acids. Germline assignment: CDR1 SGHDN and CDR2 FVKESK. Trimming shortened V by 3 bases and J by 3 bases, and 12 bases separated the two germline ends.

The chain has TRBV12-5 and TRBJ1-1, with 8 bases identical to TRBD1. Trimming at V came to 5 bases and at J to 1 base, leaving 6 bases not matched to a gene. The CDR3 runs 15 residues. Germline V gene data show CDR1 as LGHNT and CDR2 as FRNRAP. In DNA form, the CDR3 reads TGTGCTAGTGGTCAAAATACAGGGGGGAACACTGAAGCTTTCTTT. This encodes CASGQNTGGNTEAFF.

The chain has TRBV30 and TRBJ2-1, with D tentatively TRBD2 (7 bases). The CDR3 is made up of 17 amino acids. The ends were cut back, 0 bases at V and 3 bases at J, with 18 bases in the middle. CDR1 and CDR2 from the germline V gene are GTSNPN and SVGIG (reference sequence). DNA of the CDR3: TGTGCCTGGAGTGTAGCCAGGGGCGGGAGTGTCTACAATGAGCAGTTCTTC. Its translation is CAWSVARGGSVYNEQFF.

CDR3 in DNA: TGCGCCAGCAGCAGACAGGCCAGCACAGATACGCAGTATTTT. This gives the protein CASSRQASTDTQYF. The genes are TRBV5-1 and TRBJ2-3, with D possibly TRBD1 on 6 matching bases. Trimming cost V 4 bases and J 0 bases, with 9 bases left between them. The CDR3 spans 14 residues. The V gene's germline CDR1 is SGHRS and CDR2 YFSETQ.

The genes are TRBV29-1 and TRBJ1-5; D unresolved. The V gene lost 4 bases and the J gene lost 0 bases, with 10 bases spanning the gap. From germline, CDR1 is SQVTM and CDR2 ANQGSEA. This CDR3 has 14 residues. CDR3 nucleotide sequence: TGCAGCGTTGCGGACGGGTATAGCAATCAGCCCCAGCATTTT. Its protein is CSVADGYSNQPQHF. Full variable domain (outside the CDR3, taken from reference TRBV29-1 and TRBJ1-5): SAVISQKPSRDICQRGTSLTIQCQVDSQVTMMFWYRQQPGQSLTLIATANQGSEATYESGFVIDKFPISRPNLTFSTLTVSNMSPEDSSIYLCSVADGYSNQPQHFGDGTRLSIL.

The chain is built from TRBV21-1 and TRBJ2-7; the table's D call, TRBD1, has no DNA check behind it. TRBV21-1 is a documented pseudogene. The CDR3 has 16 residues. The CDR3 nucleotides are TGTGCCAGCAGCCAAACCGGGACAGGGGTCTCCTACGAGCAGTACTTC. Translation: CASSQTGTGVSYEQYF.

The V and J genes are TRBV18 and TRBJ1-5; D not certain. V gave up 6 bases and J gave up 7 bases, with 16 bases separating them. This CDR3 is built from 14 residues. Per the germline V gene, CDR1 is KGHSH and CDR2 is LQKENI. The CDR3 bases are TGTGCCAGCTCCTCGGAAGCCGGCGGACAGCCCCAGCATTTT. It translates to CASSSEAGGQPQHF.

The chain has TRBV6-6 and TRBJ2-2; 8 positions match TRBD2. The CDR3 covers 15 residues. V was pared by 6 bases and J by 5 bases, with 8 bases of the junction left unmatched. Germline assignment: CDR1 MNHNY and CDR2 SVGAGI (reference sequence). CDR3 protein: CASSELAGWTGELFF. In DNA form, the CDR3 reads TGTGCCAGCAGCGAGTTAGCGGGATGGACCGGGGAGCTGTTTTTT.

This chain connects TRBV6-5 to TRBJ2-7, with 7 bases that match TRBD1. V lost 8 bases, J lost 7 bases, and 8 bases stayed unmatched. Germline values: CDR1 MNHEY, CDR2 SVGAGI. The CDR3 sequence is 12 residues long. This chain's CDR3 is CASDWTGREQYF. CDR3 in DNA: TGTGCCAGCGATTGGACAGGTCGTGAGCAGTACTTC.

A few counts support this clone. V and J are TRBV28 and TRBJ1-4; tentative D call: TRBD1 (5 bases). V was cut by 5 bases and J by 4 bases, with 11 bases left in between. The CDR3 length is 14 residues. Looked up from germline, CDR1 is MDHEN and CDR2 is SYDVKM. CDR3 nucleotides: TGTGCCAGCAGTCCGACAGCGTATAATGAAAAACTGTTTTTT. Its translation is CASSPTAYNEKLFF.

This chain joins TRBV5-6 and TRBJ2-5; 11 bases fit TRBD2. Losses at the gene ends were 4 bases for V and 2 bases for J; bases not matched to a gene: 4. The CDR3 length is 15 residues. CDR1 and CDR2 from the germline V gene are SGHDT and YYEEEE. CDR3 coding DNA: TGTGCCAGCAGCCAAAGACTAGCGGGACAAGAGACCCAGTACTTC. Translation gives CASSQRLAGQETQYF.

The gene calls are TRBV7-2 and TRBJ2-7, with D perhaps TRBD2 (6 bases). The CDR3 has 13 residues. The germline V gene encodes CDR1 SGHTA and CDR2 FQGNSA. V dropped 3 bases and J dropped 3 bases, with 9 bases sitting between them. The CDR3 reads CASSFMRDYEQYF. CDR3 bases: TGTGCCAGCAGCTTTATGCGGGACTACGAGCAGTACTTC.

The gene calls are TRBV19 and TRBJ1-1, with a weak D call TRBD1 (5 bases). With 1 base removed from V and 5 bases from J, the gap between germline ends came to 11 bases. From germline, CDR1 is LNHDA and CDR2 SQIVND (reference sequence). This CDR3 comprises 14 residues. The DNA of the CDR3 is TGTGCCAGTAGTATAGTTCAGGGCCGGACTGAAGCTTTCTTT. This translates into CASSIVQGRTEAFF.

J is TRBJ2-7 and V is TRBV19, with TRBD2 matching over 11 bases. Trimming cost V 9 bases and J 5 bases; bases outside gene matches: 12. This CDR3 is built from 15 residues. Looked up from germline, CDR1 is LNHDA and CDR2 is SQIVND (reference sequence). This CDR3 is CASSLTSGNKHEQYF. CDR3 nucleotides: TGTGCCAGCTCCCTGACTAGCGGGAACAAACACGAGCAGTACTTC.

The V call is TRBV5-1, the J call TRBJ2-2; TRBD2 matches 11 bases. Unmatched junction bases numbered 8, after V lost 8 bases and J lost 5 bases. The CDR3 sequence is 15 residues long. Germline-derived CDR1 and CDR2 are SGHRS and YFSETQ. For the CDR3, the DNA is TGCGCCAGTCTTAGCGGGAGGGCCGGAACCGGGGAGCTGTTTTTT. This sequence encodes CASLSGRAGTGELFF.

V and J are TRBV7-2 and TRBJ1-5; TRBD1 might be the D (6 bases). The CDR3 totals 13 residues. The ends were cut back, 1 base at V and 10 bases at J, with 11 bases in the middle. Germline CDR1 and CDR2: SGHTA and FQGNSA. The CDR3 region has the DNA TGTGCCAGCAGCTTAGATGGGGGCCGCCCCCAGCATTTT. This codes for CASSLDGGRPQHF. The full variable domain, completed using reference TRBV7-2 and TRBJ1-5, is GAGVSQSPSNKVTEKGKDVELRCDPISGHTALYWYRQSLGQGLEFLIYFQGNSAPDKSGLPSDRFSAERTGGSVSTLTIQRTQQEDSAVYLCASSLDGGRPQHFGDGTRLSIL.

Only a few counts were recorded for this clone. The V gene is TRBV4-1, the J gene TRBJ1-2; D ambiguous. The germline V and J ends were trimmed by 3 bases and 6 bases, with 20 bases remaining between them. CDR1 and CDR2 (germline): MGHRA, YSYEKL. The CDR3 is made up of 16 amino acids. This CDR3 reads CASSQTIPDRRDGYTF. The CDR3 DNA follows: TGCGCCAGCAGCCAGACGATCCCCGACCGCCGCGATGGCTACACCTTC.

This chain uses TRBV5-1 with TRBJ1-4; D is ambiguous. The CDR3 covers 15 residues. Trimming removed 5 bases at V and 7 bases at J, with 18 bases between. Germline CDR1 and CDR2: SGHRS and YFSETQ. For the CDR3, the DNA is TGCGCCAGCAGTCGGACTACCCTGGGAGGTGAAAAACTGTTTTTT. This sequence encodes CASSRTTLGGEKLFF.